A selection of T cell receptor beta chains follows, all from one sample in a study of blood T cells in healthy people across ages. TCRdb called the 5' RACE reads again in MiXCR, with one record for every CDR3 protein. The sample records about 780,000 distinct CDR3 sequences, under 30% being singletons. This sample also appeared in a second study, on T cells of mothers and their children.

Sequenced sample: blood. These receptors all stem from a boy aged 10-17 years in good health. CDR3s include the opening cysteine and the closing phenylalanine or tryptophan. The D gene is left open where the match is weak. Clone size, where shown, is once, few, many, or a class for clones that have expanded.

v_call	d_call	clone_size	j_call	cdr3_nt	cdr3_aa
TRBV2	TRBD1	few	TRBJ1-5	TGTGCCAGCGGCGACCCTTCAGGGGGAGGTCAGCCCCAGCATTTT	CASGDPSGGGQPQHF
TRBV12-3/TRBV12-4	-	-	TRBJ1-4	TGTGCCAGCAGGCCTCTTGAGGGAACTAATGAAAAACTGTTTTTT	CASRPLEGTNEKLFF
TRBV24-1	TRBD2	few	TRBJ2-3	TGTGCCACCAGTGCCGTGGGACTAGCGGGGGCAGATACGCAGTATTTT	CATSAVGLAGADTQYF
TRBV2	-	-	TRBJ2-4	TGTGCGTCCAGGGCCAAAAACATTCAGTACTTC	CASRAKNIQYF
TRBV6-6	-	-	TRBJ1-4	TGTGCCAGCAGGCCTAACTTAGCAACTAATGAAAAACTGTTTTTT	CASRPNLATNEKLFF
TRBV11-2	-	few	TRBJ2-3	TGTGCCAGCAGCCCCGGGACGTTTAGCACAGATACGCAGTATTTT	CASSPGTFSTDTQYF
TRBV7-2	-	few	TRBJ2-3	TGTGCCAGCACCCCTAGCGCAGATACGCAGTATTTT	CASTPSADTQYF
TRBV14	-	-	TRBJ2-5	TGTGCCAGCAGCGTGAAAGGGACCCAGTACTTC	CASSVKGTQYF
TRBV9	TRBD2	few	TRBJ2-1	TGTGCCAGCAGCGTTAGGGGACTAGCGGGGGGTAATGAGCAGTTCTTC	CASSVRGLAGGNEQFF
TRBV9	TRBD1	-	TRBJ1-2	TGTGCCAGCAGCGTGAGGGACAGAGCTAACTATGGCTACACCTTC	CASSVRDRANYGYTF
TRBV3-1	-	-	TRBJ2-1	TGTGCCAGCAGCCAGTCAGGGACCTACAATGAGCAGTTCTTC	CASSQSGTYNEQFF